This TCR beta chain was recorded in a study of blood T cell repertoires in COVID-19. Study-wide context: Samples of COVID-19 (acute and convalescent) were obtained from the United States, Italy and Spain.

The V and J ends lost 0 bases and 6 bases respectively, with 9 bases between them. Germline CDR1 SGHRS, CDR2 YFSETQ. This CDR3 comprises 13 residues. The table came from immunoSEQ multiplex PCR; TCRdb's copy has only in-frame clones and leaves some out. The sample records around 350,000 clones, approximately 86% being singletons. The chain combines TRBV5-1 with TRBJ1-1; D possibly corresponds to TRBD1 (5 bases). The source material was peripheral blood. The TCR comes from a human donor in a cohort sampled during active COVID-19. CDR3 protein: CASSLETGPEAFF. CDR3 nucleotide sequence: TGCGCCAGCAGCTTGGAAACAGGACCTGAAGCTTTCTTT.